These 15 T cell receptor beta chains were sequenced from one sample in a study of control samples from healthy donors and cancer patients. Clones were sequenced by immunoSEQ multiplex PCR, and TCRdb holds only the in-frame ones, with some missing. The data contain around 80,000 clones, 85% to 95% of them seen just once; the ten biggest clones take up 2.8%. The sample was blood. These receptors were obtained from a woman aged 30 to 39 in good health.

The gene calls are TRBV9 and TRBJ2-1; the match to TRBD2 covers 15 bases. V gave up 0 bases and J gave up 7 bases; unmatched junction bases: 8. Germline CDR1 is SGDLS and CDR2 is YYNGEE. CDR3 length equals 18 residues. CDR3 sequence: CASSVVGTSGGQGNEQFF. CDR3 bases: TGTGCCAGCAGCGTAGTTGGGACTAGCGGGGGGCAGGGTAATGAGCAGTTCTTC.

The V gene is TRBV12-3 or TRBV12-4, the J gene TRBJ2-3; D is possibly TRBD2 (5 bases). V was trimmed by 5 bases and J by 8 bases, leaving 8 bases between them. This CDR3 has 11 amino acids. This chain's CDR3 is CASSLGGTQYF. In DNA, the CDR3 is TGTGCCAGCAGTCTAGGAGGTACGCAGTATTTT.

The chain recombines TRBV28 with TRBJ1-3; D is unresolved. The CDR3 sequence is 16 residues long. V gave up 3 bases and J gave up 4 bases, with 16 bases separating them. Germline V CDR1 and CDR2: MDHEN, SYDVKM. The CDR3 spells CASSFSGRGRGNTIYF. The CDR3 DNA sequence: TGTGCCAGCAGTTTTTCGGGTCGAGGGAGGGGAAACACCATATATTTT.

The sample holds a few counts of this clone. The V call is TRBV5-1, the J call TRBJ1-4, with 9 bases matching TRBD1. The ends lost 0 bases at V and 4 bases at J; junction bases unmatched: 1. Per the germline V gene, CDR1 is SGHRS and CDR2 is YFSETQ. The CDR3 contains 15 residues. CDR3 DNA: TGCGCCAGCAGCTTGGAGACAGGGGGTAATGAAAAACTGTTTTTT. Protein sequence: CASSLETGGNEKLFF. Based on the CDR3 plus reference TRBV5-1 and TRBJ1-4, the full variable domain is KAGVTQTPRYLIKTRGQQVTLSCSPISGHRSVSWYQQTPGQGLQFLFEYFSETQRNKGNFPGRFSGRQFSNSRSEMNVSTLELGDSALYLCASSLETGGNEKLFFGSGTQLSVL.

V is TRBV25-1 and J is TRBJ2-1; 7 nucleotides align to TRBD2. V was pared by 2 bases and J by 7 bases, with 8 bases of the junction left unmatched. Germline V gives CDR1 MGHDK, CDR2 SYGVNS. This CDR3 has 15 amino acids. Written as DNA, the CDR3 is TGTGCCAGCAGTGAAAGTGCGGGGGTGGGGAATGAGCAGTTCTTC. Translating gives CASSESAGVGNEQFF.

The rearrangement links TRBV9 to TRBJ2-7; 7 nucleotides line up with TRBD1. CDR3 length equals 14 residues. Looked up from germline, CDR1 is SGDLS and CDR2 is YYNGEE. V shed 2 bases, J shed 2 bases, and the junction held 4 bases outside the gene matches. The CDR3 sequence: CASSVGTATYEQYF. The CDR3 region has the DNA TGTGCCAGCAGCGTGGGGACAGCGACCTACGAGCAGTACTTC.

The chain uses TRBV3-1 (or the pseudogene TRBV3-2) and TRBJ2-7, with TRBD2 matching over 8 bases. The CDR3 is 14 residues long. Germline CDR1 LGHDT, CDR2 YNNKEL (reference sequence). Trimming cost V 4 bases and J 7 bases; bases outside gene matches: 9. This CDR3 reads CASSPSAGAEEQYF. Written as DNA, the CDR3 is TGTGCCAGCAGCCCCTCAGCGGGGGCGGAGGAGCAGTACTTC.

This CDR3 reads CASSLAAGILNYGYTF. CDR3 DNA: TGTGCCAGCAGCTTGGCCGCCGGGATTCTGAACTATGGCTACACCTTC. This chain connects TRBV5-6 to TRBJ1-2, with D hard to call. The CDR3 is 16 amino acids. Germline V gene lookup returns CDR1 SGHDT and CDR2 YYEEEE. V lost 0 bases and J 2 bases, leaving 14 bases between the germline ends. Full variable domain (rest looked up from reference TRBV5-6 and TRBJ1-2): DAGVTQSPTHLIKTRGQQVTLRCSPKSGHDTVSWYQQALGQGPQFIFQYYEEEERQRGNFPDRFSGHQFPNYSSELNVNALLLGDSALYLCASSLAAGILNYGYTFGSGTRLTVV.

This clone was observed a single time. The chain couples TRBV5-1 to TRBJ1-6, with 8 bases fitting TRBD1. The germline V gene has CDR1 SGHRS and CDR2 YFSETQ. Unmatched junction bases numbered 4, after V lost 4 bases and J lost 7 bases. The CDR3 loop spans 14 amino acids. This chain's CDR3 is CASSPDRANSPLHF. The CDR3 coding sequence is TGCGCCAGCAGCCCGGACAGGGCGAATTCACCCCTCCACTTT.

The rearrangement links TRBV19 to TRBJ2-2, with a weak D call TRBD1 (5 bases). Looked up from germline, CDR1 is LNHDA and CDR2 is SQIVND (reference sequence). Trimming stripped 5 bases from V and 6 bases from J, with 19 bases between. The CDR3 spans 16 residues. DNA for the CDR3: TGTGCCAGTAGTCCCTCTTGGGCAGGGAAATCCGGGGAGCTGTTTTTT. It translates to CASSPSWAGKSGELFF.

The J gene is TRBJ2-7, the V gene TRBV28; D gene ambiguous. V was pared by 3 bases and J by 2 bases, with 5 bases between. The CDR3 has 12 amino acids. Germline CDR1 and CDR2: MDHEN and SYDVKM. CDR3 protein: CASSFGAYEQYF. In DNA form, the CDR3 reads TGTGCCAGCAGTTTTGGGGCCTACGAGCAGTACTTC.

The sample holds a few counts of this clone. V usage is TRBV5-4 and J usage is TRBJ2-7; no firm D call. This CDR3 is built from 14 residues. The V end was cut by 4 bases, the J end by 2 bases, with 13 bases between. Germline V gene sequence: CDR1 SGHNT, CDR2 YYREEE (reference sequence). CDR3 residues: CASSNHPPTYEQYV. CDR3 bases: TGTGCCAGCAGCAATCACCCCCCTACCTACGAGCAGTACGTC.

J is TRBJ2-3 and V is TRBV5-1; D ambiguous. The CDR3 is made up of 16 amino acids. Germline V gives CDR1 SGHRS, CDR2 YFSETQ. The ends were cut back, 1 base at V and 4 bases at J, with 16 bases in the middle. For the CDR3, the DNA is TGCGCCAGCAGCTTGCTTTCCCTAGGTGGGGCAGATACGCAGTATTTT. Its translation is CASSLLSLGGADTQYF.

CDR3 protein: CASSKRPQGGKLGEAFF. The CDR3 DNA follows: TGTGCCAGCAGCAAAAGGCCACAGGGGGGCAAATTAGGTGAAGCTTTCTTT. The chain uses TRBV21-1 and TRBJ1-1; the table's TRBD1 call for D was not verified on the DNA. TRBV21-1 is classified as a pseudogene. CDR3 length equals 17 residues.

In DNA, the CDR3 is TGTGCCAGCAGCCAATCATCGGCCGGGGAGCTGTTTTTT. The encoded protein is CASSQSSAGELFF. The chain is built from TRBV3-1 (or the pseudogene TRBV3-2) and TRBJ2-2; D gene unclear. This CDR3 contains 13 residues. V shed 2 bases and J shed 6 bases, with 7 bases lying between them. The germline V gene has CDR1 LGHDT and CDR2 YNNKEL (reference sequence).